This is a list of T cell receptor beta chains from one sample in a study of T cells after yellow fever vaccination. Each CDR3 protein is one row after TCRdb ran MiXCR on the 5' RACE reads. The table has around 500,000 distinct CDR3 sequences, roughly a fifth seen once; the top ten hold roughly a sixth. The sequences come from PBMCs, collected more than 20 days after the first yellow fever vaccination. Receptors were obtained from a man younger than 35 who received the YFV17D yellow fever vaccine. CDR3s include the opening cysteine and the closing phenylalanine or tryptophan. Fields, in order: J gene, V gene, CDR3 protein.

>TRBJ2-1|TRBV12-3/TRBV12-4
CASTQGSSYNEQFF
>TRBJ1-1|TRBV4-1
CASSQEGRGRWGEAFF
>TRBJ2-3|TRBV6-1
CASSHRTSGVTDTQYF
>TRBJ2-5|TRBV28
CASNPPPTQYF
>TRBJ1-6|TRBV7-2
CASSIRTGPNSPLHF
>TRBJ2-2|TRBV12-3/TRBV12-4
CASSPRTSGGATGELFF
>TRBJ2-5|TRBV18
CASSPAGGVETQYF
>TRBJ2-3|TRBV5-4
CASSEIAGSDTQYF
>TRBJ2-2|TRBV12-3/TRBV12-4
CASRGQGGWELFF
>TRBJ2-2|TRBV5-1
CASSLAGTGGANTGELFF
>TRBJ2-3|TRBV6-2/TRBV6-3
CASSYQTNTQYF
>TRBJ2-3|TRBV11-2
CASSPDGGRHTQYF